These 30 T cell receptor beta chains were all obtained from the same sample, sequenced in a study of blood T cell repertoires in COVID-19. The assay was immunoSEQ multiplex PCR, and TCRdb's table has in-frame clones only and misses some. Found here are 99,000 or so clones, roughly 80% of them singletons; the top ten hold 15% to 17%. Sequencing input: peripheral blood. The receptor source for this set is a woman older than 75 with acute or convalescent COVID-19.

Only one count was recorded for this clone. The chain is built from TRBV5-1 and TRBJ2-1; 10 nucleotides align to TRBD2. CDR1 SGHRS and CDR2 YFSETQ come from the germline V gene. The CDR3 runs 15 residues. The V and J ends lost 1 base and 4 bases, in that order; junction bases with no gene match: 2. The CDR3 nucleotides read TGCGCCAGCAGCTTGAAAGCGGGAGGGTACAATGAGCAGTTCTTC. Translating gives CASSLKAGGYNEQFF.

In this sample, this clone turned up once. The CDR3 nucleotides are TGTGCCAGCAGCCCCTACGAGTATAGCTCCTACAATGAGCAGTTCTTC. Amino acid sequence: CASSPYEYSSYNEQFF. The genes are TRBV21-1 and TRBJ2-1; no DNA check was done on the table's D call, TRBD2. TRBV21-1 is recorded as a pseudogene. This CDR3 contains 16 residues.

Comment on this clone: A much larger clone lies a single base off, so this may be a read error. This rearrangement joins TRBV27 to TRBJ1-1, with 7 bases identical to TRBD1. The CDR3 is 13 amino acids. V lost 5 bases and J lost 4; bases outside the gene matches: 4. CDR1 is MNHEY and CDR2 is SMNVEV in the germline V gene (reference sequence). The CDR3 loop is CASSTQGSTEAFF. The CDR3 DNA sequence: TGTGCCAGCAGTACACAGGGGTCCACTGAAGCTTTCTTT.

This clone was picked up a small number of times. The chain is built from TRBV6-5 and TRBJ1-2, with 7 bases matching TRBD1. Losses at the gene ends were 8 bases for V and 6 bases for J; bases not matched to a gene: 6. Germline-derived CDR1 and CDR2 are MNHEY and SVGAGI. This CDR3 has 12 residues. CDR3 sequence reads: CASRKQGNGYTF. In DNA form, the CDR3 reads TGTGCCAGCCGAAAACAGGGGAATGGCTACACCTTC.

This clone was recorded a few times. This rearrangement joins TRBV5-1 to TRBJ1-5; D is perhaps TRBD1 (6 bases). The CDR3 is made up of 15 amino acids. Trimming removed 0 bases at V and 3 bases at J, with 10 bases between. Per the germline V gene, CDR1 is SGHRS and CDR2 is YFSETQ. The CDR3 region is CASSLEGTHNQPQHF. CDR3 nucleotides: TGCGCCAGCAGCTTGGAGGGGACACACAATCAGCCCCAGCATTTT.

This rearrangement joins TRBV6-2 or TRBV6-3 to TRBJ1-5, with D hard to call. The CDR3 has 14 residues. The germline V gene has CDR1 MNHEY and CDR2 SVGEGT. With 2 bases removed from V and 6 bases from J, the gap between germline ends came to 11 bases. In DNA, the CDR3 is TGTGCCAGCAGTTACACCGCGGCGGGTCAGCCCCAGCATTTT. It specifies CASSYTAAGQPQHF.

This clone was seen only once. The chain uses TRBV27 and TRBJ2-7; D is ambiguous. The germline V and J ends were trimmed by 4 bases and 1 base, with 2 bases remaining between them. Germline CDR1 is MNHEY and CDR2 is SMNVEV (reference sequence). The CDR3 is 11 amino acids. This CDR3 is CASSSSYEQYF. CDR3 nucleotides: TGTGCCAGCAGTTCATCCTACGAGCAGTACTTC.

This sequence joins TRBV12-3 or TRBV12-4 and TRBJ1-1; D ambiguous. Trimming shortened V by 3 bases and J by 1 base, and 3 bases separated the two germline ends. This CDR3 region has 12 residues. In nucleotides, the CDR3 is TGTGCCAGCAGTTTCTGGAACACTGAAGCTTTCTTT. Translating gives CASSFWNTEAFF.

The CDR3 DNA follows: TGTGCCAGCAGCATACAGGGTTATTGGGCCACCGGGGAGCTGTTTTTT. The encoded protein is CASSIQGYWATGELFF. The gene calls are TRBV7-2 and TRBJ2-2; D possibly corresponds to TRBD1 (6 bases). In germline, CDR1 is SGHTA, CDR2 FQGNSA. The CDR3 loop spans 16 amino acids. V dropped 5 bases and J dropped 4 bases, with 17 bases sitting between them.

This chain links TRBV24-1 with TRBJ1-2; the match to TRBD1 covers 7 bases. The CDR3 has 14 residues. CDR1 is KGHDR and CDR2 is SFDVKD in the germline V gene. After removal of 3 bases from V and 6 bases from J, the junction contained 6 bases not matched to a gene. The CDR3 protein is CATSDPTGLDGYTF. The CDR3 coding sequence is TGTGCCACCAGTGATCCGACAGGGTTGGATGGCTACACCTTC.

The chain combines TRBV2 with TRBJ1-5, with TRBD1 matching over 8 bases. Unmatched junction bases numbered 5, after V lost 8 bases and J lost 5 bases. CDR1 and CDR2 from the germline V gene are SNHLY and FYNNEI. The CDR3 loop spans 13 amino acids. The CDR3 DNA sequence: TGTGCCAGCGGACAGGGAGAGGATCAGCCCCAGCATTTT. Amino acid sequence: CASGQGEDQPQHF.

This clone was picked up one time. This chain links TRBV5-4 with TRBJ2-2, with D maybe TRBD1 (6 bases). Trimming took off 0 bases at V and 5 bases at J, with 11 bases between the two ends. Germline V gene sequence: CDR1 SGHNT, CDR2 YYREEE (reference sequence). This CDR3 comprises 15 residues. The CDR3 DNA follows: TGTGCCAGCAGCTTGGGTCCCACAGGGACCGGGGAGCTGTTTTTT. This translates into CASSLGPTGTGELFF.

The chain joins TRBV6-2 or TRBV6-3 to TRBJ2-5; 11 nucleotides match TRBD2. This CDR3 region has 16 residues. CDR1 is MNHEY, CDR2 SVGEGT, per germline. The J segment lost 6 bases and the V segment lost 0 bases, leaving 6 bases of the junction unmatched. The CDR3 loop is CASSYSLAGVVKTQYF. The CDR3 DNA follows: TGTGCCAGCAGTTACTCACTAGCGGGAGTAGTGAAGACCCAGTACTTC.

The chain carries TRBV24-1 and TRBJ2-1; TRBD1 is a possible D gene (6 bases). Germline CDR1 KGHDR, CDR2 SFDVKD. The CDR3 totals 15 residues. Deletions cut 8 bases from V and 4 bases from J, with 17 bases between. This CDR3 reads CATNPGAGGYNEQFF. The CDR3 DNA reads as TGTGCCACCAATCCAGGGGCCGGTGGGTACAATGAGCAGTTCTTC.

V is TRBV5-1 and J is TRBJ1-2; D may be TRBD1 (5 bases). The germline V gene has CDR1 SGHRS and CDR2 YFSETQ. The CDR3 is 15 residues long. Trimming shortened V by 6 bases and J by 7 bases, and 22 bases separated the two germline ends. CDR3 DNA sequence: TGCGCCAGCACCCATCGGGCAGGAGGGGAAACTGGCTACACCTTC. Its protein product is CASTHRAGGETGYTF.

The chain combines TRBV12-3 or TRBV12-4 with TRBJ2-7; 8 positions match TRBD1. Losses at the gene ends were 8 bases for V and 4 bases for J; bases not matched to a gene: 7. CDR3 length: 13 amino acids. CDR3 coding DNA: TGTGCCAGCGGCAGGGGGCTCGTTTACGAGCAGTACTTC. This gives the protein CASGRGLVYEQYF.

V gene TRBV5-4 combines with J gene TRBJ1-3; D uncertain. The CDR3 length is 15 residues. Germline V CDR1 and CDR2: SGHNT, YYREEE (reference sequence). V was clipped by 5 bases and J by 4 bases, with 16 bases between them. The CDR3 sequence: CASSIAGVEGNTIYF. For the CDR3, the DNA is TGTGCCAGCAGTATAGCGGGAGTTGAAGGAAACACCATATATTTT.

The J gene is TRBJ2-3, the V gene TRBV19, with D unresolved. Germline assignment: CDR1 LNHDA and CDR2 SQIVND (reference sequence). The CDR3 contains 12 residues. V was clipped by 4 bases and J by 6 bases, with 8 bases between them. DNA of the CDR3: TGTGCCAGTAGTAGGGTGAGGGATACGCAGTATTTT. It specifies CASSRVRDTQYF.

V is TRBV6-1 and J is TRBJ2-1; 7 bases are a match to TRBD1. The germline CDR1 and CDR2 sequences are MNHNS and SASEGT. With V trimmed by 0 bases and J by 5 bases, 7 bases remained unmatched. The CDR3 is 16 residues long. The CDR3 reads CASSEAQGPTDNEQFF. CDR3 in DNA: TGTGCCAGCAGTGAAGCACAGGGGCCAACCGACAATGAGCAGTTCTTC.

This chain uses TRBV6-2 or TRBV6-3 with TRBJ1-2, with D perhaps matching TRBD1 (5 bases). The CDR3 is 13 residues long. Trimming stripped 6 bases from V and 8 bases from J, with 16 bases between. Germline assignment: CDR1 MNHEY and CDR2 SVGEGT. The CDR3 region has the DNA TGTGCCAGCAGCCAAGGGGCCTTAGGAGGCTACACCTTC. It codes for CASSQGALGGYTF.

This clone was seen a handful of times. The gene calls are TRBV2 and TRBJ2-7; 7 positions match TRBD1. The V gene's germline CDR1 is SNHLY and CDR2 FYNNEI. This CDR3 has 14 amino acids. Trimming removed 3 bases from V and 4 bases from J; junction bases left unmatched: 6. The DNA of the CDR3 is TGTGCCAGCAGTGAGGGGACAGCCCTTTACGAGCAGTACTTC. This gives the protein CASSEGTALYEQYF.

The rearrangement uses TRBV29-1 and TRBJ2-2, with D maybe TRBD1 (5 bases). The CDR3 totals 14 residues. V was clipped by 6 bases and J by 4 bases, with 15 bases between them. Germline loops: CDR1 SQVTM, CDR2 ANQGSEA. The CDR3: CSVVTGFPTGELFF. The CDR3 DNA follows: TGCAGCGTCGTCACAGGTTTCCCCACCGGGGAGCTGTTTTTT.

The genes are TRBV29-1 and TRBJ1-1; TRBD1 agrees at 11 bases. Germline CDR1 SQVTM, CDR2 ANQGSEA. The CDR3 has 14 amino acids. J gave up 3 bases and V 7 bases, and 7 bases lay outside the gene matches. CDR3 sequence (DNA): TGCAGCGGGAAGGACAGGGGGCGATACACTGAAGCTTTCTTT. Translating it yields CSGKDRGRYTEAFF.

This clone turned up a few times. The chain links TRBV6-5 to TRBJ1-5; TRBD1 is a possible D gene (5 bases). The CDR3 runs 12 residues. V lost 6 bases and J lost 6, with 9 bases in between. Germline V gene lookup returns CDR1 MNHEY and CDR2 SVGAGI. Here the CDR3 DNA reads TGTGCCAGCAGCATCAGGGTTCAGCCCCAGCATTTT. It specifies CASSIRVQPQHF.

This clone appeared once. The V call is TRBV10-3, the J call TRBJ2-2, with TRBD1 as a possible D gene (6 bases). This CDR3 is built from 11 residues. Germline values: CDR1 ENHRY, CDR2 SYGVKD. Trimming left V 11 bases short and J 4 bases short, with 8 bases between. Here the CDR3 DNA reads TGTGCCGCCAGGGGCACCGGGGAGCTGTTTTTT. This encodes CAARGTGELFF.

The chain uses TRBV28 and TRBJ1-5, with a tentative D call TRBD1 (6 bases). The CDR3 sequence is 16 residues long. Looked up from germline, CDR1 is MDHEN and CDR2 is SYDVKM. V lost 2 bases, J lost 1 base, and 12 bases lay in between. Here the CDR3 reads CASSLPLQGSNQPQHF. CDR3 in DNA: TGTGCCAGCAGTTTACCCCTACAGGGAAGCAATCAGCCCCAGCATTTT.

This rearrangement joins TRBV14 to TRBJ2-1, with D possibly matching TRBD2 (6 bases). V dropped 3 bases and J dropped 10 bases, with 13 bases sitting between them. There are 13 residues in the CDR3. The V gene's germline CDR1 is SGHDN and CDR2 FVKESK. In nucleotides, the CDR3 is TGTGCCAGCAGCCAGGCATGGGGAGGCGAGCAGTTCTTC. As protein: CASSQAWGGEQFF. Variable domain in full (rest from reference TRBV14 and TRBJ2-1): EAGVTQFPSHSVIEKGQTVTLRCDPISGHDNLYWYRRVMGKEIKFLLHFVKESKQDESGMPNNRFLAERTGGTYSTLKVQPAELEDSGVYFCASSQAWGGEQFFGPGTRLTVL.

This clone has only one observation. J is TRBJ2-7 and V is TRBV10-2, with 12 bases fitting TRBD2. There are 15 residues in the CDR3. Losses at the gene ends were 3 bases for V and 5 bases for J; bases not matched to a gene: 5. CDR1 WSHSY and CDR2 SAAADI come from the germline V gene. CDR3 in amino acids: CASSESRLAGDEQYF. Written as DNA, the CDR3 is TGCGCCAGCAGTGAATCGAGACTAGCGGGAGACGAGCAGTACTTC.

The chain carries TRBV24-1 and TRBJ1-2; D is undetermined. V was shortened by 4 bases and J by 7 bases, with 9 bases between the two germline ends. Germline V gene sequence: CDR1 KGHDR, CDR2 SFDVKD. The length of the CDR3 is 12 residues. The CDR3 is CATSERGFGYTF. The CDR3 DNA sequence: TGTGCCACCAGTGAAAGAGGTTTTGGCTACACCTTC.

V is TRBV7-9 and J is TRBJ2-5, with TRBD1 matching 10 bases. V lost 5 bases to trimming and J lost 1 base; unmatched junction nucleotides: 1. The CDR3 length is 14 residues. In germline, CDR1 is SEHNR, CDR2 FQNEAQ (reference sequence). In DNA form, the CDR3 reads TGTGCCAGCAGCCGGGACAGGGGCCAAGAGACCCAGTACTTC. Protein product: CASSRDRGQETQYF.